Following are 21 T cell receptor beta chains from one sample sequenced in a study of blood T cell repertoires in COVID-19. The assay was immunoSEQ multiplex PCR, and TCRdb's table has in-frame clones only and misses some. The data contain approximately 210,000 clones, roughly 91% of them singletons. Source material: PBMCs or T cells enriched from blood (not recorded which). These receptors all come from a man aged 30-40 years in a cohort exposed to, infected with or recovered from COVID-19 (not recorded which).

The rearrangement links TRBV11-2 to TRBJ1-3, with 7 bases fitting TRBD1. With 5 bases clipped from V and 2 bases from J, the junction kept 6 bases outside the gene matches. The CDR3 contains 15 residues. Germline V gene data show CDR1 as SGHAT and CDR2 as FQNNGV. This CDR3 reads CASSPGTAPGNTIYF. The CDR3 DNA sequence: TGTGCCAGCAGCCCAGGGACAGCCCCTGGAAACACCATATATTTT. The full variable domain, with the rest looked up from reference TRBV11-2 and TRBJ1-3, is EAGVAQSPRYKIIEKRQSVAFWCNPISGHATLYWYQQILGQGPKLLIQFQNNGVVDDSQLPKDRFSAERLKGVDSTLKIQPAKLEDSAVYLCASSPGTAPGNTIYFGEGSWLTVV.

The CDR3 spells CASSVGLAGGSYEQYF. As DNA, the CDR3 is TGTGCCAGCAGCGTGGGACTAGCGGGAGGATCCTACGAGCAGTACTTC. The V gene is TRBV9, the J gene TRBJ2-7, with 15 nucleotides matching TRBD2. The J segment lost 1 base and the V segment lost 2 bases, leaving 1 base of the junction unmatched. The CDR3 extends over 16 amino acids. The germline CDR1 and CDR2 sequences are SGDLS and YYNGEE.

This clone was seen only once. The chain employs TRBV9 and TRBJ2-7; 7 nucleotides agree with TRBD1. This CDR3 contains 15 residues. With V trimmed by 4 bases and J by 2 bases, 9 bases remained unmatched. Per germline, CDR1 SGDLS and CDR2 YYNGEE. Here the CDR3 DNA reads TGTGCCAGCAGCATAGGGACAGATCTTCCCTACGAGCAGTACTTC. It codes for CASSIGTDLPYEQYF.

J is TRBJ1-1 and V is TRBV5-1; a weak D match, TRBD1 (6 bases). Germline V gene lookup returns CDR1 SGHRS and CDR2 YFSETQ. The length of the CDR3 is 15 residues. V was pared by 1 base and J by 1 base, with 11 bases between. Written as DNA, the CDR3 is TGCGCCAGCAGCTTGTCCCCGGACAGGAACACTGAAGCTTTCTTT. Translated, it gives CASSLSPDRNTEAFF.

The V call is TRBV12-3 or TRBV12-4, the J call TRBJ2-1, with D maybe TRBD1 (6 bases). Trimming took 6 bases from V and 12 from J, leaving 12 bases between them. CDR3 length equals 11 residues. The CDR3 is CASSQGTRQFF. For the CDR3, the DNA is TGTGCCAGCAGCCAAGGGACAAGGCAGTTCTTC.

The chain employs TRBV6-5 and TRBJ2-7, with a tentative D call TRBD1 (6 bases). This CDR3 has 14 amino acids. CDR1 and CDR2 (germline): MNHEY, SVGAGI. V lost 7 bases to trimming and J lost 4 bases, with 17 bases between them. The CDR3 reads CASNYGGTDYEQYF. DNA of the CDR3: TGTGCCAGCAATTATGGGGGCACCGATTACGAGCAGTACTTC.

The chain is built from TRBV5-1 and TRBJ2-1, with TRBD1 identical over 7 bases. V was clipped by 4 bases and J by 6 bases; unmatched bases: 10. This CDR3 is 15 amino acids long. The germline V gene encodes CDR1 SGHRS and CDR2 YFSETQ. This chain's CDR3 is CASSPLPGTVNEQFF. The CDR3 region has the DNA TGCGCCAGCAGCCCCTTACCCGGGACAGTCAATGAGCAGTTCTTC.

This clone occurred a few times. The chain carries TRBV5-1 and TRBJ2-5, with TRBD1 matching 7 bases. The ends lost 4 bases at V and 3 bases at J; junction bases unmatched: 6. Looked up from germline, CDR1 is SGHRS and CDR2 is YFSETQ. This CDR3 has 14 residues. The chain's CDR3 is CASSPGQPKETQYF. The CDR3 region has the DNA TGCGCCAGCAGCCCGGGACAGCCAAAAGAGACCCAGTACTTC. The full variable domain, rest sourced from reference TRBV5-1 and TRBJ2-5, is KAGVTQTPRYLIKTRGQQVTLSCSPISGHRSVSWYQQTPGQGLQFLFEYFSETQRNKGNFPGRFSGRQFSNSRSEMNVSTLELGDSALYLCASSPGQPKETQYFGPGTRLLVL.

The CDR3 coding sequence is TGTGCCAGCAGCTTAGCCGCTAACTCTGGAAACACCATATATTTT. It translates to CASSLAANSGNTIYF. The chain has TRBV7-6 and TRBJ1-3; D call uncertain. This CDR3 region has 15 residues. The ends were cut back, 0 bases at V and 0 bases at J, with 6 bases in the middle. The germline V gene encodes CDR1 SGHVS and CDR2 FNYEAQ.

The chain uses TRBV3-1 (or the pseudogene TRBV3-2) and TRBJ1-5; 11 bases map to TRBD1. Trimming took 3 bases from V and 4 from J; bases not matched to a gene: 5. Germline V gene data show CDR1 as LGHDT and CDR2 as YNNKEL (reference sequence). There are 16 residues in the CDR3. The CDR3 spells CASSHGGTGGNQPQHF. In nucleotides, the CDR3 is TGTGCCAGCAGCCACGGCGGGACAGGGGGAAATCAGCCCCAGCATTTT.

The chain carries TRBV5-1 and TRBJ2-7; 9 bases map to TRBD1. With V trimmed by 0 bases and J by 2 bases, 12 bases remained unmatched. The CDR3 covers 18 residues. Per the germline V gene, CDR1 is SGHRS and CDR2 is YFSETQ. The CDR3 region is CASSLAPPTGGTPYEQYF. The CDR3 DNA follows: TGCGCCAGCAGCTTGGCCCCTCCGACAGGGGGGACCCCCTACGAGCAGTACTTC. Supplemented by reference TRBV5-1 and TRBJ2-7, the full variable domain reads KAGVTQTPRYLIKTRGQQVTLSCSPISGHRSVSWYQQTPGQGLQFLFEYFSETQRNKGNFPGRFSGRQFSNSRSEMNVSTLELGDSALYLCASSLAPPTGGTPYEQYFGPGTRLTVT.

The J gene is TRBJ1-1, the V gene TRBV11-2; D gene ambiguous. V dropped 3 bases and J dropped 10 bases, with 12 bases sitting between them. CDR1 and CDR2 (germline): SGHAT, FQNNGV. This CDR3 has 12 residues. The CDR3 coding sequence is TGTGCCAGCAGCTTTTTGGCACCTTCAGCTTTCTTT. Its translation: CASSFLAPSAFF.

About this clone: Germline is not matched at one junction end, which may reflect a read error. The chain uses TRBV4-1 and TRBJ2-5, with 9 nucleotides matching TRBD2. The CDR3 covers 15 residues. Germline loops: CDR1 MGHRA, CDR2 YSYEKL. Written as DNA, the CDR3 is TGCCCCAGCACCCGACCGGGACTAGCAACAGAGACCCAGTACTTC. Protein sequence: CPSTRPGLATETQYF.

V gene TRBV27 combines with J gene TRBJ2-1; 8 bases are shared with TRBD1. V was clipped by 6 bases and J by 3 bases; unmatched bases: 4. Per the germline V gene, CDR1 is MNHEY and CDR2 is SMNVEV (reference sequence). There are 14 residues in the CDR3. The CDR3 sequence is CASRRQGFYNEQFF. In DNA, the CDR3 is TGTGCCAGCAGACGACAGGGGTTCTACAATGAGCAGTTCTTC.

This chain uses TRBV9 with TRBJ2-1, with a possible D match to TRBD2 (6 bases). The V and J ends lost 0 bases and 7 bases respectively, with 17 bases between them. Germline V CDR1 and CDR2: SGDLS, YYNGEE. CDR3 length equals 16 residues. CDR3 in amino acids: CASSVDSRDPWNEQFF. CDR3 bases: TGTGCCAGCAGCGTAGACTCGCGGGACCCCTGGAATGAGCAGTTCTTC. Drawing the rest from reference TRBV9 and TRBJ2-1, the complete variable domain is DSGVTQTPKHLITATGQRVTLRCSPRSGDLSVYWYQQSLDQGLQFLIQYYNGEERAKGNILERFSAQQFPDLHSELNLSSLELGDSALYFCASSVDSRDPWNEQFFGPGTRLTVL.

DNA for the CDR3: TGCGCCAGCAGCTTGGCCCTCCCGGACACCGGGGAGCTGTTTTTT. It translates to CASSLALPDTGELFF. The rearrangement links TRBV5-1 to TRBJ2-2; D ambiguous. The CDR3 runs to 15 residues. Germline V gives CDR1 SGHRS, CDR2 YFSETQ. V was pared by 0 bases and J by 3 bases, with 9 bases between.

As for this clone: One junction end does not reproduce the germline sequence, and a read error may be involved. The CDR3: CASSLGPDNSPLHF. In DNA form, the CDR3 reads TGTGCTAGCAGCTTAGGGCCCGATAATTCACCCCTCCACTTT. This chain uses TRBV7-7 with TRBJ1-6; D is ambiguous. Looked up from germline, CDR1 is SSHAT and CDR2 is FNYEAQ (reference sequence). The CDR3 sequence is 14 residues long. The full variable domain, its missing parts supplied by reference TRBV7-7 and TRBJ1-6, is GAGVSQSPRYKVTKRGQDVTLRCDPISSHATLYWYQQALGQGPEFLTYFNYEAQPDKSGLPSDRFSAERPEGSISTLTIQRTEQRDSAMYRCASSLGPDNSPLHFGNGTRLTVT.

V and J are TRBV28 and TRBJ2-1; D may be TRBD1 (7 bases). This CDR3 comprises 13 residues. Germline CDR1 and CDR2: MDHEN and SYDVKM. Trimming removed 11 bases at V and 5 bases at J, with 16 bases between. CDR3 loop: CAAQGGWNNEQFF. Written as DNA, the CDR3 is TGTGCCGCCCAGGGGGGTTGGAACAATGAGCAGTTCTTC.

The chain has TRBV4-2 and TRBJ1-2, with unresolved D. This CDR3 comprises 14 residues. The germline CDR1 and CDR2 sequences are LGHNA and YNFKEQ. Trimming cost V 0 bases and J 2 bases, with 7 bases left between them. The CDR3 protein is CASSQDLWNYGYTF. The CDR3 DNA sequence: TGTGCCAGCAGCCAAGACCTATGGAACTATGGCTACACCTTC.

The V call is TRBV4-1, the J call TRBJ2-1; D is unclear. V was trimmed by 5 bases and J by 0 bases, leaving 14 bases between them. CDR1 MGHRA and CDR2 YSYEKL come from the germline V gene. The CDR3 is made up of 16 amino acids. CDR3 nucleotides: TGCGCCAGCAGCTTCGAGAACCCGTACTCCTACAATGAGCAGTTCTTC. Translating gives CASSFENPYSYNEQFF.

The chain recombines TRBV7-9 with TRBJ1-5, with D possibly being TRBD1 (5 bases). V was clipped by 5 bases and J by 5 bases, with 13 bases between them. Germline V CDR1 and CDR2: SEHNR, FQNEAQ (reference sequence). The CDR3 has 14 amino acids. The CDR3 coding sequence is TGTGCCAGCAGCGAAGGGGCGGATTATCAGCCCCAGCATTTT. This codes for CASSEGADYQPQHF.